This T cell receptor beta chain was identified in a study of regulatory T cells in long-lasting Graves disease. Notes on the study in general: Under persistent disease, TRBV28, TRBJ1-2 and TRBJ2-5 were used preferentially. A limited number of samples was an acknowledged limitation.

Trimming cost V 4 bases and J 4 bases, with 10 bases left between them. Looked up from germline, CDR1 is SGHTA and CDR2 is FQGNSA. The CDR3 has 14 residues. At least ten counts were recorded for this clonotype. Its cognate antigen is unknown. Time point noted: newly diagnosed GD, antithyroid drugs for less than 3 months. PBMC-extracted RNA yielded the TCR library. To make TCR beta libraries, researchers used iRepertoire HTBI primers and Arm-PCR of CDR3 regions. MiXCR, run by TCRdb on the multiplex PCR reads, gives a single entry per CDR3 protein. The table includes a few hundred thousand distinct CDR3 sequences, 12% detected once. These data are also associated with another study on T cells in Graves' hyperthyroidism and ophthalmopathy. From that second work: Not enrolled were patients with uncontrolled infection, other autoimmune disease, pregnancy or lactation. HTBI primers drove first-round RT-PCR of the TCR CDR3.

The chain combines TRBV7-2 with TRBJ2-2; D might be TRBD2 (5 bases). The sequenced sample was peripheral blood mononuclear cells (PBMCs), obtained at new diagnosis, from a patient treated with antithyroid drugs. The receptor's source is a woman aged 18-29 years with Graves disease. The CDR3 DNA reads as TGTGCCAGCAGCTCCCGTCGGGGCACCGGGGAGCTGTTTTTT. This encodes CASSSRRGTGELFF.